This T cell receptor beta chain was recovered during a study of OX40 agonist ivuxolimab in advanced cancers. Overall study: With a range of roughly 23 to 90, age averaged approximately 54 years, and about 83% were male.

Trimming cost V 6 bases and J 6 bases, with 24 bases left between them. The CDR3 has 17 residues. The germline CDR1 and CDR2 sequences are MNHEY and SMNVEV (reference sequence). TCRdb's copy holds only in-frame clones and misses some; the assay was immunoSEQ multiplex PCR. Of 7,000 to 9,500 clones in the sample, about nine tenths were seen once. The starting material was CD4+ or CD8+ T cells sorted from blood, obtained in a trial of the OX40 agonist ivuxolimab. The chain uses TRBV27 and TRBJ2-1, with D possibly being TRBD1 (6 bases). The sequence came from an adult with an advanced solid tumor such as melanoma, head and neck, liver or kidney cancer. CDR3 bases: TGTGCCAGCAGGGAAGGGGGTGATGGGGCCTCGGGCAATGAGCAGTTCTTC. This gives the protein CASREGGDGASGNEQFF.